What follows are 10 T cell receptor beta chains derived from one specimen sequenced in a study of technical replicates of blood from a handful of donors. Only in-frame clones appear in the TCRdb table, and some are missing; sequencing was by immunoSEQ multiplex PCR. The sample has 65,000 to 90,000 clones, 93% seen once. The specimen was T cells isolated from PBMCs. The receptors come from a human donor in good health.

This chain links TRBV9 with TRBJ2-7; D is possibly TRBD2 (6 bases). The ends were cut back, 0 bases at V and 6 bases at J, with 16 bases in the middle. Germline V gives CDR1 SGDLS, CDR2 YYNGEE. The CDR3 has 15 residues. DNA of the CDR3: TGTGCCAGCAGCGTAGATGGGCAGGGAGGTAGCGAGCAGTACTTC. Translated: CASSVDGQGGSEQYF.

V gene TRBV5-4 combines with J gene TRBJ2-2; a possible D gene is TRBD1 (5 bases). CDR3 length: 13 amino acids. In germline, CDR1 is SGHNT, CDR2 YYREEE (reference sequence). Trimming removed 5 bases from V and 5 bases from J, with 10 bases in between. CDR3 region: CASSPTATGELFF. Written as DNA, the CDR3 is TGTGCCAGCAGTCCGACAGCGACCGGGGAGCTGTTTTTT.

This sequence joins TRBV5-1 and TRBJ2-5; possible D gene TRBD1, 6 bases. V was shortened by 2 bases and J by 5 bases, with 16 bases between the two germline ends. Germline V gene lookup returns CDR1 SGHRS and CDR2 YFSETQ. The CDR3 length is 15 residues. For the CDR3, the DNA is TGCGCCAGCAGCTTACGGCAGGGGTTAGGCGAGACCCAGTACTTC. This encodes CASSLRQGLGETQYF.

This rearrangement joins TRBV16 to TRBJ2-7, with a possible D match to TRBD1 (6 bases). V gave up 2 bases and J gave up 2 bases, with 7 bases separating them. Germline loops: CDR1 KGHSY, CDR2 FQNENV. This CDR3 has 13 amino acids. This CDR3 is CASSQGQTYEQYF. CDR3 DNA sequence: TGTGCCAGCAGCCAAGGACAGACCTACGAGCAGTACTTC.

This clone was seen a single time. The J gene is TRBJ2-1, the V gene TRBV11-2; tentatively, D is TRBD2 (6 bases). Germline V CDR1 and CDR2: SGHAT, FQNNGV. The CDR3 is 16 residues long. V was clipped by 7 bases and J by 1 base, with 17 bases between them. CDR3: CASTSEGGGSYNEQFF. CDR3 coding DNA: TGTGCCAGCACCTCAGAGGGAGGTGGATCCTACAATGAGCAGTTCTTC.

In this sample, this clone turned up once. The chain has TRBV6-5 and TRBJ1-2, with 11 positions matching TRBD1. The junction had 3 bases not matched to a gene; V was cut back by 5 bases and J by 4 bases. The CDR3 totals 14 residues. The germline gives CDR1 MNHEY, CDR2 SVGAGI. This chain's CDR3 is CASSPGTGGYGYTF. In nucleotides, the CDR3 is TGTGCCAGCAGTCCCGGGACAGGGGGCTATGGCTACACCTTC.

The J gene is TRBJ1-1, the V gene TRBV4-1, with D maybe TRBD1 (6 bases). The V gene's germline CDR1 is MGHRA and CDR2 YSYEKL. Trimming took 4 bases from V and 2 from J, leaving 11 bases between them. The CDR3 extends over 14 amino acids. The chain's CDR3 is CASSRRQENTEAFF. The DNA of the CDR3 is TGCGCCAGCAGCCGCCGACAGGAAAACACTGAAGCTTTCTTT.

The chain combines TRBV27 with TRBJ1-1, with 7 bases matching TRBD1. Germline loops: CDR1 MNHEY, CDR2 SMNVEV (reference sequence). The CDR3 has 14 residues. Trimming took 2 bases from V and 10 from J; bases not matched to a gene: 10. DNA for the CDR3: TGTGCCAGCAGTTTAAGTTTTAGGGACAGAGGAGCTTTCTTT. Its protein product is CASSLSFRDRGAFF.

The chain has TRBV11-2 and TRBJ1-3; 7 bases align to TRBD1. Germline trimming cut 4 bases from V and 3 bases from J; bases unmatched to any gene: 12. CDR3 length: 17 residues. Germline V gene lookup returns CDR1 SGHAT and CDR2 FQNNGV. The CDR3: CASSSHLDRKIGNTIYF. In DNA form, the CDR3 reads TGTGCCAGCAGCTCTCATTTGGACAGGAAGATTGGAAACACCATATATTTT.

The rearrangement uses TRBV6-5 and TRBJ2-1, with a weak D call TRBD2 (7 bases). This CDR3 is 14 amino acids long. V was cut by 5 bases and J by 7 bases, with 15 bases left in between. CDR1 is MNHEY and CDR2 is SVGAGI in the germline V gene. CDR3 protein: CASSRGGLVNEQFF. The CDR3 region has the DNA TGTGCCAGCAGTCGCGGGGGCCTGGTTAATGAGCAGTTCTTC.